This passage covers 12 T cell receptor beta chains from one sample sequenced in a study of radiotherapy plus CTLA-4 blockade in lung cancer. The repertoire was sequenced with immunoSEQ multiplex PCR; TCRdb's copy has only in-frame clones and lacks some. The sample includes tens of thousands of clones, over 65% of them seen just once. The sequences come from peripheral blood, collected from a patient treated with radiotherapy plus ipilimumab. Source of these receptors: a human donor with non-small cell lung cancer who had a partial response to radiotherapy plus ipilimumab.

The genes are TRBV28 and TRBJ2-3; 10 nucleotides match TRBD2. With 5 bases clipped from V and 6 bases from J, the junction kept 8 bases outside the gene matches. This CDR3 comprises 15 residues. The germline CDR1 and CDR2 sequences are MDHEN and SYDVKM. The CDR3, as DNA: TGTGCCAGCAGTGGTAGCGGGGGGTCCCCCGATACGCAGTATTTT. Protein product: CASSGSGGSPDTQYF.

V is TRBV5-6 and J is TRBJ1-4; no firm D call. With 2 bases removed from V and 8 bases from J, the gap between germline ends came to 13 bases. Germline V gives CDR1 SGHDT, CDR2 YYEEEE. CDR3 size: 14 residues. The CDR3 loop is CASSFAPTGEKLFF. In nucleotides, the CDR3 is TGTGCCAGCAGCTTTGCCCCGACGGGGGAAAAACTGTTTTTT. The full variable domain, completed using reference TRBV5-6 and TRBJ1-4, is DAGVTQSPTHLIKTRGQQVTLRCSPKSGHDTVSWYQQALGQGPQFIFQYYEEEERQRGNFPDRFSGHQFPNYSSELNVNALLLGDSALYLCASSFAPTGEKLFFGSGTQLSVL.

This clone has a handful of counts. The CDR3 coding sequence is TGTGCCAGCAGCAGACAGGCAGATACGCAGTATTTT. It codes for CASSRQADTQYF. The gene calls are TRBV7-8 and TRBJ2-3, with D possibly matching TRBD1 (6 bases). The CDR3 consists of 12 residues. The germline gives CDR1 SGHVS, CDR2 FQNEAQ. V was shortened by 5 bases and J by 4 bases, with 7 bases between the two germline ends.

This sequence joins TRBV6-5 and TRBJ2-7; D perhaps matches TRBD2 (6 bases). Germline CDR1 and CDR2: MNHEY and SVGAGI. The CDR3 runs to 14 residues. V was pared by 4 bases and J by 5 bases, with 15 bases between. The DNA for the CDR3 is TGTGCCAGCAGTTTAGCGGCCAGCGGGCACGAGCAGTACTTC. It encodes CASSLAASGHEQYF.

The chain uses TRBV28 and TRBJ1-1, with D possibly TRBD1 on 6 matching bases. V dropped 10 bases and J dropped 4 bases, with 16 bases sitting between them. Looked up from germline, CDR1 is MDHEN and CDR2 is SYDVKM. This CDR3 spans 13 amino acids. CDR3 nucleotides: TGTGCCACCATCTCTACAGGGACCACTGAAGCTTTCTTT. Translated, it gives CATISTGTTEAFF.

The J gene is TRBJ2-7, the V gene TRBV28, with a possible D match to TRBD2 (6 bases). The V gene's germline CDR1 is MDHEN and CDR2 SYDVKM. The CDR3 covers 16 residues. Trimming cost V 7 bases and J 0 bases, with 19 bases left between them. The CDR3 loop reads CASNPGVLESSYEQYF. CDR3 bases: TGTGCCAGCAACCCGGGGGTCCTGGAGAGCTCCTACGAGCAGTACTTC.

This chain uses TRBV9 with TRBJ1-3; D gene uncertain. CDR1 and CDR2 from the germline V gene are SGDLS and YYNGEE. The V gene lost 4 bases and the J gene lost 8 bases, with 13 bases spanning the gap. This CDR3 region has 13 residues. The CDR3 sequence is CASSPSGLDTIYF. CDR3 DNA: TGTGCCAGCAGCCCCAGCGGGTTGGACACCATATATTTT.

This clone showed up just once. This sequence joins TRBV2 and TRBJ1-1, with D perhaps TRBD1 (5 bases). Germline values: CDR1 SNHLY, CDR2 FYNNEI. V lost 2 bases to trimming and J lost 5 bases, with 12 bases between them. CDR3 size: 14 residues. The CDR3 DNA follows: TGTGCCAGCAGTGAACAGGGAGGGGATACTGAAGCTTTCTTT. This sequence encodes CASSEQGGDTEAFF.

The chain has TRBV5-1 and TRBJ2-6; D unclear. The CDR3 has 14 amino acids. The V end lost 4 bases, the J end lost 4 bases, and 9 bases lay between the germline ends. CDR1 is SGHRS and CDR2 is YFSETQ in the germline V gene. The CDR3, as DNA: TGCGCCAGCAGCCCGAGGTCCGGGGCCAACGTCCTGACTTTC. Its translation is CASSPRSGANVLTF.

Details on this clone: Other DNA sequences in the sample encode the same CDR3. The chain carries TRBV5-1 and TRBJ2-2; maybe TRBD1 (5 bases). Trimming removed 5 bases at V and 4 bases at J, with 12 bases between. The CDR3 is 14 residues long. Germline V gene sequence: CDR1 SGHRS, CDR2 YFSETQ. The CDR3 loop reads CASSLQGFTGELFF. The CDR3 nucleotides are TGCGCCAGCAGTTTGCAGGGTTTCACCGGGGAGCTGTTTTTT.

The rearrangement uses TRBV2 and TRBJ2-5, with D maybe TRBD2 (7 bases). This CDR3 has 13 amino acids. CDR1 SNHLY and CDR2 FYNNEI come from the germline V gene. V gave up 7 bases and J gave up 4 bases, with 13 bases separating them. CDR3 loop: CASKGGGAETQYF. The CDR3 DNA is TGTGCCAGCAAGGGAGGGGGGGCAGAGACCCAGTACTTC.

The gene calls are TRBV6-1 and TRBJ1-1, with D maybe TRBD1 (5 bases). Germline V gene sequence: CDR1 MNHNS, CDR2 SASEGT. This CDR3 is 13 amino acids long. V gave up 3 bases and J gave up 6 bases, with 11 bases separating them. The CDR3 bases are TGTGCCAGCAGTGACCTGGAAGGGGCTGAAGCTTTCTTT. It encodes CASSDLEGAEAFF.